The next 30 T cell receptor beta chains were all read from a single sample in a study of long-term antiretroviral therapy in people with HIV. They ran version v3.0 of the immunoSEQ assay at survey level. Repertoires were generated with immunoSEQ multiplex PCR, while TCRdb's copy carries only in-frame clones and drops some. This sample has 20,000 to 25,000 clones, with around 93% found just once. The sample was unsorted PBMCs, taken 4.4 years after starting antiretroviral therapy. The receptor source for this set is a woman aged 50 to 65 with HIV.

This sequence joins TRBV2 and TRBJ1-6; D possibly corresponds to TRBD1 (5 bases). The CDR3 contains 15 residues. V was cut by 6 bases and J by 0 bases, with 9 bases left in between. Per germline, CDR1 SNHLY and CDR2 FYNNEI. CDR3 amino acids: CASRTASSYNSPLHF. In nucleotides, the CDR3 is TGTGCCAGCAGGACAGCTAGCTCCTATAATTCACCCCTCCACTTT.

V and J are TRBV19 and TRBJ2-4, with 12 bases identical to TRBD1. CDR1 and CDR2 from the germline V gene are LNHDA and SQIVND (reference sequence). Trimming cost V 5 bases and J 2 bases; bases outside gene matches: 7. The CDR3 loop spans 17 amino acids. The CDR3 coding sequence is TGTGCCAGTAGTCGGGACAGGGGGCAGGGGCCCAAAAACATTCAGTACTTC. It yields the protein CASSRDRGQGPKNIQYF.

The chain joins TRBV5-4 to TRBJ2-1; D may match TRBD1 or TRBD2 (6 bases each). CDR3 length: 14 amino acids. Germline values: CDR1 SGHNT, CDR2 YYREEE (reference sequence). The ends were cut back, 2 bases at V and 6 bases at J, with 12 bases in the middle. The DNA of the CDR3 is TGTGCCAGCAGCTTAAGGGGGGTCCTCAATGAGCAGTTCTTC. This translates into CASSLRGVLNEQFF.

CDR3 region: CAWSDQDTQYF. CDR3 DNA: TGTGCCTGGAGTGACCAAGATACGCAGTATTTT. The V and J genes are TRBV30 and TRBJ2-3, with D hard to call. This CDR3 contains 11 residues. The V gene's germline CDR1 is GTSNPN and CDR2 SVGIG (reference sequence). V gave up 1 base and J gave up 5 bases, with 4 bases separating them.

This chain connects TRBV5-6 to TRBJ1-2; 10 bases align to TRBD1. This CDR3 region has 15 residues. With V trimmed by 4 bases and J by 5 bases, 8 bases remained unmatched. Germline loops: CDR1 SGHDT, CDR2 YYEEEE. The CDR3 nucleotides are TGTGCCAGCAGCCCCGGGACAGGGGTGTATTATGGCTACACCTTC. This gives the protein CASSPGTGVYYGYTF.

The gene calls are TRBV5-1 and TRBJ1-2; D is ambiguous. Germline V gene sequence: CDR1 SGHRS, CDR2 YFSETQ. This CDR3 is built from 15 residues. V gave up 0 bases and J gave up 5 bases, with 14 bases separating them. The CDR3 bases are TGCGCCAGCAGCTTGGACGGGAATGCAGGATATGGCTACACCTTC. It encodes CASSLDGNAGYGYTF. Variable domain in full (rest from reference TRBV5-1 and TRBJ1-2): KAGVTQTPRYLIKTRGQQVTLSCSPISGHRSVSWYQQTPGQGLQFLFEYFSETQRNKGNFPGRFSGRQFSNSRSEMNVSTLELGDSALYLCASSLDGNAGYGYTFGSGTRLTVV.

The chain carries TRBV9 and TRBJ2-5; tentatively, D is TRBD2 (7 bases). Per germline, CDR1 SGDLS and CDR2 YYNGEE. The CDR3 runs 14 residues. The germline V and J ends were trimmed by 7 bases and 1 base, with 14 bases remaining between them. DNA of the CDR3: TGTGCCAGCGACTCCGGGGGGCCCCAAGAGACCCAGTACTTC. Its protein product is CASDSGGPQETQYF.

V and J are TRBV18 and TRBJ1-1; no definite D call. The CDR3 sequence is 13 residues long. Germline CDR1 and CDR2: KGHSH and LQKENI. V shed 3 bases and J shed 5 bases, with 10 bases lying between them. The CDR3 here is CASSPIPVTEAFF. Here the CDR3 DNA reads TGTGCCAGCTCACCGATTCCGGTTACTGAAGCTTTCTTT.

The V call is TRBV6-5, the J call TRBJ1-5; 8 bases agree with TRBD1. Germline trimming cut 6 bases from V and 1 base from J; bases unmatched to any gene: 5. Germline V gene lookup returns CDR1 MNHEY and CDR2 SVGAGI. CDR3 length: 15 residues. The CDR3 bases are TGTGCCAGCAGGGATGGGACAGGCAGCAATCAGCCCCAGCATTTT. Translating it yields CASRDGTGSNQPQHF.

A single count supports this clone. The chain uses TRBV6-5 and TRBJ2-7; D unresolved. The germline CDR1 and CDR2 sequences are MNHEY and SVGAGI. The length of the CDR3 is 9 residues. The V gene lost 9 bases and the J gene lost 6 bases, with 6 bases spanning the gap. The CDR3 region is CASSGEQYF. DNA of the CDR3: TGTGCCAGTTCAGGCGAGCAGTACTTC.

V gene TRBV5-4 combines with J gene TRBJ1-6; TRBD1 is a possible D gene (5 bases). The V gene lost 4 bases and the J gene lost 11 bases, with 16 bases spanning the gap. The CDR3 is made up of 14 amino acids. Germline V gives CDR1 SGHNT, CDR2 YYREEE (reference sequence). CDR3 residues: CASSSHRLSTPLHF. CDR3 nucleotides: TGTGCCAGCAGCAGTCACAGGTTAAGTACACCCCTCCACTTT. The variable domain in full, completed from reference TRBV5-4 and TRBJ1-6, reads ETGVTQSPTHLIKTRGQQVTLRCSSQSGHNTVSWYQQALGQGPQFIFQYYREEENGRGNFPPRFSGLQFPNYSSELNVNALELDDSALYLCASSSHRLSTPLHFGNGTRLTVT.

This clone was seen a single time. The genes are TRBV5-1 and TRBJ2-3; 9 bases align to TRBD1. The CDR3 loop spans 14 amino acids. The germline V gene encodes CDR1 SGHRS and CDR2 YFSETQ. J gave up 6 bases and V 0 bases, and 2 bases lay outside the gene matches. In DNA, the CDR3 is TGCGCCAGCAGCTTGGGGACAGGGGCGGATACGCAGTATTTT. This translates into CASSLGTGADTQYF.

The genes are TRBV4-2 and TRBJ2-3, with 12 bases aligning to TRBD2. V shed 0 bases, J shed 6 bases, and the junction held 10 bases outside the gene matches. Germline CDR1 and CDR2: LGHNA and YNFKEQ. The CDR3 spans 18 residues. The CDR3 DNA follows: TGTGCCAGCAGCCAAGATCCCCTAGCGGGGGGGATACGGGATACGCAGTATTTT. Translating it yields CASSQDPLAGGIRDTQYF.

The V gene is TRBV6-5, the J gene TRBJ1-1; the D is unclear. The V and J ends lost 10 bases and 4 bases respectively, with 16 bases between them. Germline-derived CDR1 and CDR2 are MNHEY and SVGAGI. CDR3 length: 13 residues. This chain's CDR3 is CAIGRGGATEAFF. As DNA, the CDR3 is TGTGCCATCGGGCGAGGAGGCGCCACTGAAGCTTTCTTT.

The sample holds one count of this clone. The chain is built from TRBV10-1 and TRBJ1-5; D uncertain. V lost 1 base and J lost 0, with 10 bases in between. The germline CDR1 and CDR2 sequences are WNHNN and SYGVQD (reference sequence). This CDR3 is built from 16 residues. As DNA, the CDR3 is TGCGCCAGCAGTGAGTTCCGGTACGATAGCAATCAGCCCCAGCATTTT. It yields the protein CASSEFRYDSNQPQHF.

The rearrangement uses TRBV5-1 and TRBJ1-1; a weak D match, TRBD1 (5 bases). Germline V gene data show CDR1 as SGHRS and CDR2 as YFSETQ. Trimming pared 6 bases from V and 1 base from J, leaving 13 bases between. CDR3 length: 14 residues. In DNA, the CDR3 is TGCGCCAGCACCCGAGGGACGTCGAACACTGAAGCTTTCTTT. Translation gives CASTRGTSNTEAFF. Full variable domain (rest looked up from reference TRBV5-1 and TRBJ1-1): KAGVTQTPRYLIKTRGQQVTLSCSPISGHRSVSWYQQTPGQGLQFLFEYFSETQRNKGNFPGRFSGRQFSNSRSEMNVSTLELGDSALYLCASTRGTSNTEAFFGQGTRLTVV.

The CDR3 nucleotides read TGTGCCTGGACCACAGACGGGAATCAGCCCCAGCATTTT. Translated: CAWTTDGNQPQHF. V is TRBV30 and J is TRBJ1-5; D gene ambiguous. This CDR3 is built from 13 residues. Looked up from germline, CDR1 is GTSNPN and CDR2 is SVGIG (reference sequence). The V and J ends lost 4 bases and 4 bases respectively, with 11 bases between them.

This clone was observed a few times. The rearrangement joins TRBV5-1 to TRBJ2-3; 7 positions match TRBD2. Trimming removed 0 bases from V and 3 bases from J; junction bases left unmatched: 13. This CDR3 contains 18 residues. CDR1 SGHRS and CDR2 YFSETQ come from the germline V gene. The chain's CDR3 is CASSLEGLSGGRTDTQYF. The CDR3 DNA is TGCGCCAGCAGCTTGGAGGGTTTATCGGGGGGTCGTACAGATACGCAGTATTTT.

The chain joins TRBV30 to TRBJ1-5; D call uncertain. V lost 5 bases, J lost 7 bases, and 15 bases lay in between. Germline-derived CDR1 and CDR2 are GTSNPN and SVGIG (reference sequence). CDR3 length equals 13 residues. The DNA of the CDR3 is TGTGCCTGGGGAGTCCGGGGATGGCAGCCCCAGCATTTT. Protein: CAWGVRGWQPQHF.

This chain joins TRBV5-8 and TRBJ1-6, with 10 bases lining up with TRBD1. This CDR3 comprises 14 residues. From germline, CDR1 is SGHTS and CDR2 YDEGEE. J lost 8 bases, V lost 3 bases, and 2 bases had no gene match. In DNA form, the CDR3 reads TGTGCCAGCAGCTCCGGGACAGGGGATTCACCCCTCCACTTT. This codes for CASSSGTGDSPLHF.

The rearrangement links TRBV2 to TRBJ1-6; tentatively, D is TRBD1 (5 bases). Per the germline V gene, CDR1 is SNHLY and CDR2 is FYNNEI. CDR3 size: 16 residues. Trimming removed 6 bases from V and 0 bases from J, with 12 bases in between. In DNA form, the CDR3 reads TGTGCCAGCAGCCTCCGACAGAGCTCCTATAATTCACCCCTCCACTTT. Translation gives CASSLRQSSYNSPLHF.

The chain joins TRBV5-1 to TRBJ2-7; a weak D match, TRBD2 (5 bases). Germline CDR1 reads SGHRS; CDR2 reads YFSETQ. V lost 0 bases to trimming and J lost 5 bases, with 15 bases between them. CDR3 length: 15 residues. The CDR3 protein is CASSLVVAGSDEQYF. The CDR3 bases are TGCGCCAGCAGCTTGGTGGTCGCCGGTAGCGACGAGCAGTACTTC.

V usage is TRBV4-3 and J usage is TRBJ2-1; 8 bases are a match to TRBD2. J was trimmed by 2 bases and V by 1 base; bases with no gene match: 1. CDR3 size: 15 residues. CDR1 is LGHNA and CDR2 is YSLEER in the germline V gene. CDR3 region: CASSQGGGTYNEQFF. The CDR3 bases are TGCGCCAGCAGCCAAGGCGGGGGGACCTACAATGAGCAGTTCTTC.

The rearrangement uses TRBV5-4 and TRBJ2-5, with a tentative D call TRBD2 (5 bases). This CDR3 has 14 amino acids. Germline CDR1 SGHNT, CDR2 YYREEE (reference sequence). Trimming shortened V by 2 bases and J by 5 bases, and 13 bases separated the two germline ends. The CDR3 region is CASSLSSSRETQYF. The CDR3 DNA is TGTGCCAGCAGCTTATCTAGCAGTAGGGAGACCCAGTACTTC.

This clone was picked up one time. Here the CDR3 DNA reads TGTGCCAGCAGCTTAGCCCTGTTTGGGGGTGAAGAGACCCAGTACTTC. This translates into CASSLALFGGEETQYF. The chain couples TRBV7-2 to TRBJ2-5; D is tentatively TRBD1 or TRBD2 (5 bases each). This CDR3 has 16 amino acids. V shed 0 bases and J shed 3 bases, with 14 bases lying between them. From germline, CDR1 is SGHTA and CDR2 FQGNSA. Using reference TRBV7-2 and TRBJ2-5 for the parts outside the CDR3, the full variable domain is GAGVSQSPSNKVTEKGKDVELRCDPISGHTALYWYRQSLGQGLEFLIYFQGNSAPDKSGLPSDRFSAERTGGSVSTLTIQRTQQEDSAVYLCASSLALFGGEETQYFGPGTRLLVL.

The chain has TRBV19 and TRBJ1-2; TRBD1 agrees at 10 bases. Looked up from germline, CDR1 is LNHDA and CDR2 is SQIVND (reference sequence). Trimming took 5 bases from V and 4 from J; bases not matched to a gene: 10. The CDR3 contains 16 residues. The CDR3 bases are TGTGCCAGTAGTGCCGGGCCCCGGGACAGGGGCTATGGCTACACCTTC. It encodes CASSAGPRDRGYGYTF.

V is TRBV5-1 and J is TRBJ2-5, with 10 bases identical to TRBD1. Per the germline V gene, CDR1 is SGHRS and CDR2 is YFSETQ. The CDR3 spans 17 residues. The ends lost 0 bases at V and 5 bases at J; junction bases unmatched: 10. CDR3 loop: CASSLGPGQGVGETQYF. The CDR3 DNA follows: TGCGCCAGCAGCTTGGGACCCGGACAGGGGGTTGGTGAGACCCAGTACTTC.

J is TRBJ1-2 and V is TRBV30; D call uncertain. This CDR3 spans 12 amino acids. V was shortened by 1 base and J by 8 bases, with 11 bases between the two germline ends. From germline, CDR1 is GTSNPN and CDR2 SVGIG (reference sequence). The CDR3 DNA follows: TGTGCCTGGAGTGGGGGTGTCTACGGCTACACCTTC. It encodes CAWSGGVYGYTF.

This chain connects TRBV5-5 to TRBJ1-1; possible D gene TRBD1, 5 bases. The CDR3 totals 15 residues. Per germline, CDR1 SGHKS and CDR2 YYEKEE (reference sequence). Deletions cut 0 bases from V and 7 bases from J, with 16 bases between. The CDR3 is CASSLVGGASVEAFF. The CDR3 DNA follows: TGTGCCAGCAGCTTGGTTGGCGGGGCCAGCGTTGAAGCTTTCTTT.

This clone was observed once. This chain connects TRBV4-1 to TRBJ1-5, with no clear D. V lost 0 bases and J 5 bases, leaving 14 bases between the germline ends. CDR3 size: 16 residues. Germline V CDR1 and CDR2: MGHRA, YSYEKL. The CDR3 sequence: CASSQENRAGHQPQHF. The CDR3, as DNA: TGCGCCAGCAGCCAAGAAAATAGGGCCGGCCATCAGCCCCAGCATTTT.